This T cell receptor (beta chain) came from a study of shared T cell receptors in the human thymus (dated by TCRdb to the early 2020s). Looking at the study overall: The study examined how the human thymus generates shared, self-reactive T-cell receptor alpha chains.

The protocol used for the library was the immunoSEQ multiplex PCR assay. The table was pulled from immuneACCESS by TCRdb, which kept in-frame rearrangements only. Such tables lose some clones; where checked, under half of the loss comes from unresolved V genes, and the rest has no known cause. The sample profile shows about 540,000 clones; 75% to 80% of them were found once. About 0.013% of the sample lies in the top ten. Comments on this clone: Its recognized antigen is unknown. Per-base qualities were not stored, and no clone one base away is much larger.

Based on the germline V gene, the CDR1 and CDR2 sequences are SGHTS and YDEGEE. V has 3 bases trimmed and J has 4 bases trimmed; junction bases matching no gene number 5. Reading from cysteine to phenylalanine, the CDR3 counts 16 amino acids. Just the 48-base CDR3 DNA is kept, in frame starting at base 1. This same sample was also taken into another study, of human thymus T cells. In that second paper, the authors write: Immunologically healthy infants undergoing open corrective cardiac surgery for congenital heart defects in Finland were used as donors. The thymus tissue came from surgical resects taken out during corrective cardiac surgery. Biased V and J gene segment usage appeared to be present in both thymic and peripheral blood repertoires. The related research found that thymic TCR repertoires overlapped highly between unrelated individuals. The study described the TCR alpha and beta repertoires in roughly 8 infant thymus samples and four matching peripheral blood samples. Donor ages ranging from roughly 7 to 250 days were recorded, and over 5 male and a couple of female infants were included in the cohort. Thymocytes were freed from the tissue by mechanical means and kept at -70 degrees C as pellets of roughly 8.5-30 million cells. Genomic DNA was extracted from frozen cell pellets with a QIAsymphony instrument. TCRB and TCRAD loci were amplified from a standardized quantity of quality-controlled genomic DNA using the immunoSEQ multiplex PCR assay. Amplicons spanned the V(D)J region at a length sufficient to cover the CDR3 and identify V and J genes. The amplicons were sequenced on an Illumina platform via the commercial immunoSEQ service. Primer bias and sequencing errors were corrected using previously described methods, and TCRAD and TCRB definitions followed the IMGT database. Analysis of the repertoires was done with immunoSEQ Analyzer 3.0 and VDJTools and included basic statistics, V/J segment usage, diversity estimates, rarefaction and pairwise overlap. Diversity was estimated with Chao1, ChaoE, Efron-Thisted, Shannon and inverse Simpson indices, and also on datasets down-sampled to the smallest sample. For repertoire overlap, CDR3 nucleotide sequence, V gene and J gene had to match strictly, and clustering was done by Jaccard-based multidimensional scaling. On average, thymus samples yielded roughly 800,000 unique TCRB clonotypes, whereas blood samples yielded 65,000 to 100,000.

The sequenced material came from thymocytes. The receptor was isolated from a boy in the first two years of life with a congenital heart defect. Donor details come from another sample of the same person, matched by shared clones. The sequence joins TRBV5-8 to TRBJ2-5; 14 junctional bases match TRBD2. The DNA sequence reads TGTGCCAGCAGCTCGTCCGGGACTAGCGGGAGAGAGACCCAGTACTTC. This translates into CASSSSGTSGRETQYF.